The clone carrying this T cell receptor beta chain appeared once. This CDR3 has 13 amino acids. Deletions cut 3 bases from V and 11 bases from J, with 14 bases between. The germline V gene encodes CDR1 KGHSH and CDR2 LQKENI. Original methodology: By means of reference gene primer amplification, nucleated cell counts were estimated. Sequenced by immunoSEQ multiplex PCR; TCRdb stores in-frame clones only, minus some. The V and J calls and clone size are taken from that table; D and trimming were inferred from the DNA. The table shows around 320,000 clones, with roughly 85% occurring only once. The sample comes from a study of blood T cell repertoires in COVID-19. Study information: The study drew acute and convalescent COVID-19 samples from the United States, Italy and Spain. PBMCs, B-cell-depleted T cells, or T cells were the source of the cDNA or gDNA that made up the material.

This receptor was identified in a human donor in a cohort sampled during active COVID-19. Material: peripheral blood. The chain combines TRBV18 with TRBJ1-3, with D possibly matching TRBD1 (6 bases). CDR3 sequence (DNA): TGTGCCAGCTCACCGGATACAGGGCCGGCCATATATTTT. It codes for CASSPDTGPAIYF.